In this sample, the clone carrying this T cell receptor (beta chain) turned up a few times. The antigen remains unidentified. A clone one base away is much larger, so this may be a read error. The CDR3 ends on some other residue instead of the conserved phenylalanine or tryptophan, so this is likely a read error. The data derive from a study of T cells in Graves' hyperthyroidism and ophthalmopathy. The ends were cut back, 1 base at V and 3 bases at J, with 9 bases in the middle. CDR1 SGHVS and CDR2 FQNEAQ come from the germline V gene. CDR3 length equals 15 residues. Extraction of PBMCs used roughly 9.3 ml of fresh peripheral blood. Overall study results and limits: Ophthalmopathy got predicted by the model a median approximately 6 months before its onset.

TCR beta CDR3 regions were amplified from RNA transcripts. TCR CDR3 underwent first-round RT-PCR with the HTBI primer set. From the multiplex PCR reads, TCRdb called clonotypes with MiXCR, one entry per CDR3 protein. The table lists more than 75,000 distinct CDR3 sequences, around 50% of them singletons. The sequenced sample consisted of blood. This clonotype was sampled from a woman aged 40-49 years with Graves' hyperthyroidism. The chain links TRBV7-8 to TRBJ2-2, with D hard to call. CDR3 residues: CASSLVVSYTGELFS. The CDR3 region has the DNA TGTGCCAGCAGCTTAGTAGTCTCATACACCGGGGAGCTGTTTTCT.